The text below deals with one TCR beta chain. The entry originates in a study of blood T cell repertoires in COVID-19. Across the study: From T cells, B-cell-depleted T cells, or PBMCs came the material, which was cDNA or gDNA.

Losses at the gene ends were 4 bases for V and 3 bases for J; bases not matched to a gene: 9. The CDR3 consists of 17 residues. Germline CDR1 reads SGHRS; CDR2 reads YFSETQ. Profiled with immunoSEQ multiplex PCR; TCRdb holds only in-frame clones, not every one. The table lists around 190,000 clones, 84% of them singletons, with 13% in the top ten. Sequencing was done on a sample of peripheral blood. The clonotype comes from a human donor in a cohort sampled during active COVID-19. The chain has TRBV5-1 and TRBJ1-4, with 10 nucleotides matching TRBD1. The CDR3 coding sequence is TGCGCCAGCAGCGGACAAGACAGGGGGCGTCCTAATGAAAAACTGTTTTTT. Translation gives CASSGQDRGRPNEKLFF.